These 20 T cell receptor beta chains were sequenced from one sample in a study of blood T cell repertoires in COVID-19. The protocol was immunoSEQ multiplex PCR, while the TCRdb copy is restricted to in-frame clones and leaves out a portion. The data contain roughly 71,000 clones, about 80% of them singletons. The specimen was peripheral blood. Receptors were obtained from a man between 65 and 79 years old who had recovered from COVID-19.

The chain recombines TRBV11-3 with TRBJ2-1; 7 bases are shared with TRBD2. CDR1 and CDR2 from the germline V gene are SGHNT and YENEEA. V shed 1 base, J shed 4 bases, and the junction held 4 bases outside the gene matches. CDR3 length: 15 residues. The CDR3 loop is CASSLATSSYNEQFF. CDR3 bases: TGTGCCAGCAGCTTAGCGACTAGCTCTTACAATGAGCAGTTCTTC.

The chain couples TRBV27 to TRBJ1-1, with D perhaps TRBD1 (5 bases). The CDR3 consists of 14 residues. In germline, CDR1 is MNHEY, CDR2 SMNVEV (reference sequence). Trimming pared 0 bases from V and 1 base from J, leaving 6 bases between. CDR3 bases: TGTGCCAGCAGTTTATCGACAGCGAACACTGAAGCTTTCTTT. Translating it yields CASSLSTANTEAFF.

This clone was detected only a few times. V and J are TRBV13 and TRBJ2-1; 12 bases line up with TRBD2. The CDR3 consists of 16 residues. The V gene's germline CDR1 is PRHDT and CDR2 FYEKMQ (reference sequence). V lost 0 bases and J lost 8; bases outside the gene matches: 5. Written as DNA, the CDR3 is TGTGCCAGCAGCTTAGGACTAGCGGGGGGAAACTATGAGCAGTTCTTC. Its translation: CASSLGLAGGNYEQFF.

This clone occurred a few times. This chain uses TRBV5-1 with TRBJ2-7, with TRBD2 identical over 7 bases. Germline V gene data show CDR1 as SGHRS and CDR2 as YFSETQ. The CDR3 has 16 residues. J gave up 4 bases and V 0 bases, and 10 bases lay outside the gene matches. Here the CDR3 reads CASSLVMGREGYEQYF. The CDR3 nucleotides are TGCGCCAGCAGCTTGGTTATGGGCAGGGAGGGTTACGAGCAGTACTTC.

The V gene is TRBV7-8, the J gene TRBJ2-1; 8 bases are a match to TRBD2. CDR1 is SGHVS, CDR2 FQNEAQ, per germline. V lost 5 bases and J lost 0; bases outside the gene matches: 6. The CDR3 length is 16 residues. For the CDR3, the DNA is TGTGCCAGCAGCCCAGTCGCGGGAGGCTCCTACAATGAGCAGTTCTTC. Translation gives CASSPVAGGSYNEQFF.

The rearrangement uses TRBV27 and TRBJ2-5; 13 nucleotides align to TRBD2. Germline V gene sequence: CDR1 MNHEY, CDR2 SMNVEV (reference sequence). The length of the CDR3 is 18 residues. With 4 bases clipped from V and 2 bases from J, the junction kept 10 bases outside the gene matches. The CDR3 is CASSYRLAGGPLQETQYF. The CDR3 DNA is TGTGCCAGCAGTTATCGACTAGCGGGAGGTCCGCTTCAAGAGACCCAGTACTTC.

The chain joins TRBV5-1 to TRBJ2-1; TRBD1 agrees at 7 bases. J was trimmed by 7 bases and V by 4 bases; bases with no gene match: 14. CDR1 is SGHRS, CDR2 YFSETQ, per germline. The CDR3 has 16 amino acids. Written as DNA, the CDR3 is TGCGCCAGCAGCCGAGTTGTAGGGGGCGAGGGAAATGAGCAGTTCTTC. It translates to CASSRVVGGEGNEQFF. The variable domain in full, completed from reference TRBV5-1 and TRBJ2-1, reads KAGVTQTPRYLIKTRGQQVTLSCSPISGHRSVSWYQQTPGQGLQFLFEYFSETQRNKGNFPGRFSGRQFSNSRSEMNVSTLELGDSALYLCASSRVVGGEGNEQFFGPGTRLTVL.

The V call is TRBV30, the J call TRBJ1-1; D uncertain. The V end lost 0 bases, the J end lost 7 bases, and 6 bases lay between the germline ends. Germline V gene sequence: CDR1 GTSNPN, CDR2 SVGIG (reference sequence). This CDR3 is built from 11 residues. CDR3 bases: TGTGCCTGGAGTGTACTCATTGAAGCTTTCTTT. This translates into CAWSVLIEAFF.

The chain carries TRBV27 and TRBJ1-3; D is undetermined. Germline V gene sequence: CDR1 MNHEY, CDR2 SMNVEV (reference sequence). The CDR3 length is 15 residues. Trimming stripped 5 bases from V and 0 bases from J, with 11 bases between. The DNA for the CDR3 is TGTGCCAGCAGTCCGAGCTGGGCCTCTGGAAACACCATATATTTT. Protein sequence: CASSPSWASGNTIYF.

The chain links TRBV11-3 to TRBJ2-7; D perhaps matches TRBD2 (6 bases). The CDR3 spans 12 residues. V shed 5 bases and J shed 6 bases, with 11 bases lying between them. CDR1 is SGHNT, CDR2 YENEEA, per germline. CDR3 residues: CASSGRNGEQYF. The CDR3 DNA reads TGTGCCAGCAGCGGGAGGAACGGCGAGCAGTACTTC.

The V gene is TRBV11-2, the J gene TRBJ2-1, with 9 bases matching TRBD2. Germline V lookup: CDR1 SGHAT, CDR2 FQNNGV. The CDR3 has 17 amino acids. V was clipped by 0 bases and J by 4 bases; unmatched bases: 7. CDR3 bases: TGTGCCAGCAGCTTAGAGATAGCGGGAGTGGGGTACAATGAGCAGTTCTTC. As protein: CASSLEIAGVGYNEQFF.

This rearrangement joins TRBV18 to TRBJ2-2; 7 nucleotides align to TRBD1. V shed 4 bases, J shed 2 bases, and the junction held 1 base outside the gene matches. Germline CDR1 and CDR2: KGHSH and LQKENI. This CDR3 is built from 14 residues. In nucleotides, the CDR3 is TGTGCCAGCTCACGACAGGGCAACACCGGGGAGCTGTTTTTT. Translation gives CASSRQGNTGELFF. Combining the CDR3 with reference TRBV18 and TRBJ2-2 gives the whole variable domain NAGVMQNPRHLVRRRGQEARLRCSPMKGHSHVYWYRQLPEEGLKFMVYLQKENIIDESGMPKERFSAEFPKEGPSILRIQQVVRGDSAAYFCASSRQGNTGELFFGEGSRLTVL.

The chain has TRBV27 and TRBJ2-3; no definite D call. This CDR3 comprises 15 residues. Germline CDR1 is MNHEY and CDR2 is SMNVEV (reference sequence). V was pared by 6 bases and J by 0 bases, with 13 bases between. The CDR3 protein is CASSEVTTSTDTQYF. The CDR3 DNA reads TGTGCCAGCAGCGAGGTCACTACTAGCACAGATACGCAGTATTTT.

This chain links TRBV11-2 with TRBJ1-5; D gene ambiguous. From germline, CDR1 is SGHAT and CDR2 FQNNGV. The CDR3 contains 15 residues. Trimming left V 5 bases short and J 6 bases short, with 17 bases between. The CDR3: CASSLNIGIGQPQHF. The CDR3 DNA reads TGTGCCAGCAGCCTAAATATCGGTATTGGTCAGCCCCAGCATTTT.

The rearrangement uses TRBV28 and TRBJ1-2; 9 bases line up with TRBD1. The CDR3 is 15 residues long. Germline V gives CDR1 MDHEN, CDR2 SYDVKM. V was pared by 1 base and J by 4 bases, with 4 bases of the junction left unmatched. This chain's CDR3 is CASSLSGTGRYGYTF. DNA of the CDR3: TGTGCCAGCAGTTTATCGGGGACAGGGCGCTATGGCTACACCTTC.

This chain links TRBV2 with TRBJ2-7; 8 nucleotides match TRBD2. Looked up from germline, CDR1 is SNHLY and CDR2 is FYNNEI. The CDR3 sequence is 14 residues long. Trimming at V came to 6 bases and at J to 7 bases, leaving 11 bases not matched to a gene. The CDR3 loop is CASRLAGRTGEQYF. DNA of the CDR3: TGTGCCAGCAGGTTAGCGGGGAGAACGGGTGAGCAGTACTTC.

The rearrangement links TRBV19 to TRBJ2-3; D is uncertain. V was trimmed by 3 bases and J by 0 bases, leaving 7 bases between them. CDR3 size: 14 residues. Germline V lookup: CDR1 LNHDA, CDR2 SQIVND (reference sequence). The CDR3 DNA reads TGTGCCAGTAGTATCCGCACTAGCACAGATACGCAGTATTTT. The encoded protein is CASSIRTSTDTQYF.

This rearrangement joins TRBV6-2 or TRBV6-3 to TRBJ1-1, with 9 bases that match TRBD1. The CDR3 is 16 residues long. V gave up 5 bases and J gave up 1 base; unmatched junction bases: 8. Germline V gene data show CDR1 as MNHEY and CDR2 as SVGEGT. CDR3 amino acids: CASSATGGQGNTEAFF. CDR3 DNA: TGTGCCAGCAGTGCCACAGGGGGCCAAGGGAACACTGAAGCTTTCTTT.

The chain carries TRBV5-1 and TRBJ1-1, with D hard to call. V dropped 0 bases and J dropped 9 bases, with 9 bases sitting between them. This CDR3 has 12 amino acids. CDR1 is SGHRS, CDR2 YFSETQ, per germline. CDR3 in amino acids: CASSLEDNKAFF. In DNA form, the CDR3 reads TGCGCCAGCAGCTTGGAAGACAATAAAGCTTTCTTT.

The chain couples TRBV12-3 or TRBV12-4 to TRBJ2-7, with a weak D call TRBD2 (5 bases). With 4 bases removed from V and 7 bases from J, the gap between germline ends came to 11 bases. CDR3 size: 12 residues. CDR3 protein: CASSSSSGEQYF. The DNA of the CDR3 is TGTGCCAGCAGTTCCTCTTCGGGGGAGCAGTACTTC.